The sequence of this TCR beta chain was determined in a study of blood T cell repertoires in COVID-19. Study context: COVID-19 samples, acute and convalescent, were from the United States, Italy and Spain. In each case, the material was cDNA or gDNA derived from T cells, B-cell-depleted T cells, or PBMCs.

Original data processing: Amplification with reference gene primers provided the estimates of nucleated cell counts. Some clones are missing from TCRdb's copy, which holds only in-frame ones; the method was immunoSEQ multiplex PCR. That table furnishes V, J and clone size, whereas the DNA furnished D and trimming. The sample has approximately 160,000 clones; around 80% are singletons. The sequenced material came from peripheral blood. The source is a woman older than 75 with acute or convalescent COVID-19.

CDR3 nucleotide sequence: TGTGCCAGCAGCAGGGATGTCGAGGGGACCCAGTACTTC. Residues: CASSRDVEGTQYF. V gene TRBV11-3 combines with J gene TRBJ2-5; D possibly corresponds to TRBD2 (5 bases). The CDR3 is 13 amino acids. V was trimmed by 5 bases and J by 7 bases, leaving 14 bases between them. CDR1 and CDR2 (germline): SGHNT, YENEEA. The whole variable domain, remainder taken from reference TRBV11-3 and TRBJ2-5, is EAGVVQSPRYKIIEKKQPVAFWCNPISGHNTLYWYLQNLGQGPELLIRYENEEAVDDSQLPKDRFSAERLKGVDSTLKIQPAELGDSAVYLCASSRDVEGTQYFGPGTRLLVL.